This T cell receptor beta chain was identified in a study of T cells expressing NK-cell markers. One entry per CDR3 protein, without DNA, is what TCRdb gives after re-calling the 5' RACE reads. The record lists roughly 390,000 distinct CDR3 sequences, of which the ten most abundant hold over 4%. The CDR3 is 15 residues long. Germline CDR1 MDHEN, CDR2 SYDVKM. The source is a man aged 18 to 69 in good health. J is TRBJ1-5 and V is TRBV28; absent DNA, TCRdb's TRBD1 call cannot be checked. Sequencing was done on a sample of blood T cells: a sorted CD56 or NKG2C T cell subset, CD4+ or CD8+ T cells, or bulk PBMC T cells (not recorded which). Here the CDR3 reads CASRPQGSSNQPQHF. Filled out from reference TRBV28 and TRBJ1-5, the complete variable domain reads DVKVTQSSRYLVKRTGEKVFLECVQDMDHENMFWYRQDPGLGLRLIYFSYDVKMKEKGDIPEGYSVSREKKERFSLILESASTNQTSMYLCASRPQGSSNQPQHFGDGTRLSIL.